This TCR beta chain appears in the sequencing data of a study of vaccination effects on CD4 cells after COVID-19. Study results and limitations: Clonal contraction was marked in infection- and vaccine-induced clones late after vaccination.

This CDR3 has 15 amino acids. CDR1 is SNHLY, CDR2 FYNNEI, per germline. J was trimmed by 7 bases and V by 0 bases; bases with no gene match: 3. This clone was seen a handful of times. Its antigen remains unknown. Using immunoSEQ multiplex PCR, the repertoire was profiled, and TCRdb retains in-frame clones only, with some absent. The sample includes tens of thousands of clones, roughly 79% of them seen just once. CD4+ T cells specific for antigen were expanded with viral peptide pools by the ViraFEST assay before sequencing. Investigators separated out CD4+ T cells once around 11 days of culture had passed. The study found no prior SARS-CoV-2 infection in the vaccine recipients, who tested negative for nucleocapsid antibodies.

The chain employs TRBV2 and TRBJ2-2, with TRBD1 matching 9 bases. Sequenced material: CD4+ T cells from PBMCs cultured with HCoV-NL63 spike peptides, taken before COVID-19 vaccination. This sequence was found in a human donor who received a COVID-19 vaccine. For the CDR3, the DNA is TGTGCCAGCAGTGAAGCCGGACAGGGGCACGGGGAGCTGTTTTTT. Translating gives CASSEAGQGHGELFF. Combining the CDR3 with reference TRBV2 and TRBJ2-2 gives the whole variable domain EPEVTQTPSHQVTQMGQEVILRCVPISNHLYFYWYRQILGQKVEFLVSFYNNEISEKSEIFDDQFSVERPDGSNFTLKIRSTKLEDSAMYFCASSEAGQGHGELFFGEGSRLTVL.